The rows below give T cell receptor beta chains drawn from one sample of a study of T cell changes during pregnancy in multiple sclerosis. TCRdb's copy holds only in-frame clones and misses some; the assay was immunoSEQ multiplex PCR. The table lists 45,000 to 55,000 clones, roughly 90% of them singletons. The sample consisted of CD4+ T cells from peripheral blood mononuclear cells, taken after pregnancy. The receptors shown here come from a female donor in good health, enrolled as a control in a pregnancy study. CDR3s include the opening cysteine and the closing phenylalanine or tryptophan. The D gene is left open where the match is weak. Expanded clones get a size class; other rows say once, few or many, or leave the size out.

abundance: .
j_gene: TRBJ2-2
len: 14
d_gene: .
v_gene: TRBV28
CDR3aa: CASSYLEVSGELFF
CDR3nt: TGTGCCAGCAGCTATCTCGAGGTCTCCGGGGAGCTGTTTTTT

abundance: .
j_gene: TRBJ2-3
len: 14
d_gene: TRBD2
v_gene: TRBV6-5
CDR3aa: CASMGGGLADTQYF
CDR3nt: TGTGCCAGCATGGGGGGAGGGTTGGCAGATACGCAGTATTTT

abundance: .
j_gene: TRBJ1-5
len: 13
d_gene: .
v_gene: TRBV27
CDR3aa: CASSQEGDQPQHF
CDR3nt: TGTGCCAGCAGCCAAGAGGGAGATCAGCCCCAGCATTTT

abundance: once
j_gene: TRBJ2-1
len: 16
d_gene: .
v_gene: TRBV7-2
CDR3aa: CASSLDWGGRFNEQFF
CDR3nt: TGTGCCAGCAGCTTAGATTGGGGGGGCAGGTTCAATGAGCAGTTCTTC

abundance: .
j_gene: TRBJ1-2
len: 13
d_gene: .
v_gene: TRBV10-3
CDR3aa: CAISESEGVGYTF
CDR3nt: TGTGCCATCAGTGAGTCTGAGGGGGTTGGCTACACCTTC

abundance: .
j_gene: TRBJ1-2
len: 15
d_gene: .
v_gene: TRBV27
CDR3aa: CASSLNAGSDYGYTF
CDR3nt: TGTGCCAGCAGTTTAAACGCAGGGTCCGACTATGGCTACACCTTC

abundance: .
j_gene: TRBJ2-5
len: 14
d_gene: .
v_gene: TRBV9
CDR3aa: CASSGSLTAETQYF
CDR3nt: TGTGCCAGCAGCGGCTCCCTTACAGCAGAGACCCAGTACTTC

abundance: .
j_gene: TRBJ1-3
len: 12
d_gene: .
v_gene: TRBV2
CDR3aa: CASSGTGNTIYF
CDR3nt: TGTGCCAGCAGCGGGACAGGAAACACCATATATTTT

abundance: .
j_gene: TRBJ1-2
len: 15
d_gene: .
v_gene: TRBV19
CDR3aa: CASSIYPGSNYGYTF
CDR3nt: TGTGCCAGTAGTATATACCCAGGATCTAACTATGGCTACACCTTC

abundance: .
j_gene: TRBJ1-1
len: 15
d_gene: .
v_gene: TRBV18
CDR3aa: CASSPDQGVNTEAFF
CDR3nt: TGTGCCAGCTCACCAGATCAGGGTGTGAACACTGAAGCTTTCTTT

abundance: .
j_gene: TRBJ1-1
len: 15
d_gene: .
v_gene: TRBV14
CDR3aa: CASSLGIRGAIGTFF
CDR3nt: TGTGCCAGCAGCCTTGGGATCCGTGGGGCCATTGGAACTTTCTTT

abundance: .
j_gene: TRBJ2-1
len: 15
d_gene: TRBD2
v_gene: TRBV7-9
CDR3aa: CASSGLAGIYNEQFF
CDR3nt: TGTGCCAGCAGTGGACTAGCGGGGATCTACAATGAGCAGTTCTTC

abundance: .
j_gene: TRBJ2-1
len: 12
d_gene: TRBD2
v_gene: TRBV19
CDR3aa: CASSPLGGTQFF
CDR3nt: TGTGCCAGTAGTCCCCTGGGGGGGACGCAGTTCTTC

abundance: few
j_gene: TRBJ1-2
len: 12
d_gene: TRBD1
v_gene: TRBV29-1
CDR3aa: CSAIGQGDGYTF
CDR3nt: TGCAGCGCGATAGGACAGGGGGATGGCTACACCTTC

abundance: .
j_gene: TRBJ2-3
len: 13
d_gene: .
v_gene: TRBV9
CDR3aa: CASSVGGTDTQYF
CDR3nt: TGTGCCAGCAGCGTAGGCGGCACAGATACGCAGTATTTT

abundance: .
j_gene: TRBJ1-4
len: 14
d_gene: .
v_gene: TRBV7-2
CDR3aa: CASSLAGLNEKLFF
CDR3nt: TGTGCCAGCAGCCTTGCGGGTCTTAATGAAAAACTGTTTTTT

abundance: .
j_gene: TRBJ2-3
len: 15
d_gene: TRBD2
v_gene: TRBV30
CDR3aa: CAWSRLAGLTDTQYF
CDR3nt: TGTGCCTGGAGTCGACTAGCGGGGTTGACAGATACGCAGTATTTT

abundance: .
j_gene: TRBJ2-2
len: 13
d_gene: .
v_gene: TRBV7-2
CDR3aa: CASSLQGGGELFF
CDR3nt: TGTGCCAGCAGCCTTCAAGGGGGCGGGGAGCTGTTTTTT

abundance: .
j_gene: TRBJ2-7
len: 14
d_gene: TRBD2
v_gene: TRBV6-5
CDR3aa: CASSYREAHYEQYF
CDR3nt: TGTGCCAGCAGTTACCGGGAGGCTCACTACGAGCAGTACTTC

abundance: few
j_gene: TRBJ1-1
len: 13
d_gene: .
v_gene: TRBV2
CDR3aa: CASSEETLRGAFF
CDR3nt: TGTGCCAGCAGTGAGGAGACTCTCCGCGGAGCTTTCTTT

abundance: .
j_gene: TRBJ1-2
len: 15
d_gene: .
v_gene: TRBV19
CDR3aa: CASQDPGGGEYGYTF
CDR3nt: TGTGCCAGCCAAGATCCCGGGGGGGGAGAGTATGGCTACACCTTC

abundance: .
j_gene: TRBJ1-2
len: 13
d_gene: .
v_gene: TRBV2
CDR3aa: CASETGISGGYTF
CDR3nt: TGTGCCAGCGAAACAGGGATCTCGGGCGGCTACACCTTC

abundance: .
j_gene: TRBJ2-1
len: 13
d_gene: TRBD1
v_gene: TRBV27
CDR3aa: CASRPNRWDRQFF
CDR3nt: TGTGCCAGCCGCCCGAACCGTTGGGACAGGCAGTTCTTC

abundance: .
j_gene: TRBJ2-5
len: 16
d_gene: TRBD1
v_gene: TRBV5-4
CDR3aa: CASSLARGTGEETQYF
CDR3nt: TGTGCCAGCAGCTTGGCAAGGGGGACAGGGGAAGAGACCCAGTACTTC

abundance: .
j_gene: TRBJ1-5
len: 17
d_gene: TRBD1
v_gene: TRBV7-9
CDR3aa: CASSLARGTGPKQPQHF
CDR3nt: TGTGCCAGCAGCTTAGCTCGTGGGACAGGGCCGAAGCAGCCCCAGCATTTT

abundance: .
j_gene: TRBJ1-5
len: 14
d_gene: .
v_gene: TRBV11-2
CDR3aa: CASSLGQDNQPQHF
CDR3nt: TGTGCCAGCAGCTTAGGACAGGACAATCAGCCCCAGCATTTT

abundance: .
j_gene: TRBJ2-7
len: 15
d_gene: .
v_gene: TRBV27
CDR3aa: CASSPGDLSSYEQYF
CDR3nt: TGTGCCAGCAGTCCCGGGGACTTGAGCTCCTACGAGCAGTACTTC

abundance: .
j_gene: TRBJ2-6
len: 15
d_gene: .
v_gene: TRBV15
CDR3aa: CATSKQSSGANVLTF
CDR3nt: TGTGCCACCAGCAAACAGAGCTCTGGGGCCAACGTCCTGACTTTC

abundance: .
j_gene: TRBJ1-2
len: 15
d_gene: .
v_gene: TRBV4-2
CDR3aa: CASSQAGDTRLGYTF
CDR3nt: TGTGCCAGCAGCCAAGCAGGGGACACCCGGCTTGGCTACACCTTC

abundance: .
j_gene: TRBJ1-5
len: 17
d_gene: TRBD1
v_gene: TRBV7-9
CDR3aa: CASSLDRGLGSNQPQHF
CDR3nt: TGTGCCAGCAGCTTAGACAGGGGGCTAGGAAGCAATCAGCCCCAGCATTTT

abundance: .
j_gene: TRBJ2-1
len: 15
d_gene: .
v_gene: TRBV4-3
CDR3aa: CASSQEERGYNEQFF
CDR3nt: TGCGCCAGCAGCCAAGAAGAAAGGGGGTACAATGAGCAGTTCTTC

abundance: once
j_gene: TRBJ2-1
len: 15
d_gene: .
v_gene: TRBV18
CDR3aa: CASSRQGLGDNEQFF
CDR3nt: TGTGCCAGCTCACGTCAGGGGCTGGGGGACAATGAGCAGTTCTTC

abundance: .
j_gene: TRBJ1-6
len: 16
d_gene: TRBD1
v_gene: TRBV4-3
CDR3aa: CASSPAGTGPNSPLHF
CDR3nt: TGCGCCAGCAGCCCTGCCGGGACAGGACCTAATTCACCCCTCCACTTT

abundance: .
j_gene: TRBJ2-3
len: 16
d_gene: TRBD1
v_gene: TRBV7-6
CDR3aa: CASSLKTRQGPDTQYF
CDR3nt: TGTGCCAGCAGCTTAAAGACGCGACAGGGGCCAGATACGCAGTATTTT

abundance: .
j_gene: TRBJ2-7
len: 14
d_gene: TRBD1
v_gene: TRBV5-4
CDR3aa: CASSVRQGSYEQYF
CDR3nt: TGTGCCAGCAGCGTCAGACAGGGGAGCTACGAGCAGTACTTC

abundance: .
j_gene: TRBJ2-7
len: 14
d_gene: TRBD1
v_gene: TRBV5-6
CDR3aa: CASRGETGVSEQYF
CDR3nt: TGTGCCAGCAGGGGAGAGACAGGGGTTTCCGAGCAGTACTTC

abundance: .
j_gene: TRBJ1-2
len: 16
d_gene: .
v_gene: TRBV5-6
CDR3aa: CASSLGPKPPNYGYTF
CDR3nt: TGTGCCAGCAGCTTGGGGCCGAAACCCCCTAACTATGGCTACACCTTC

abundance: .
j_gene: TRBJ1-6
len: 15
d_gene: .
v_gene: TRBV9
CDR3aa: CASSPRRDNNSPLHF
CDR3nt: TGTGCCAGCAGCCCCCGCAGGGATAATAATTCACCCCTCCACTTT

abundance: .
j_gene: TRBJ1-2
len: 15
d_gene: .
v_gene: TRBV7-3
CDR3aa: CASSQGTMVPLGYTF
CDR3nt: TGTGCCAGCAGCCAGGGGACAATGGTTCCCCTAGGCTACACCTTC

abundance: .
j_gene: TRBJ1-2
len: 15
d_gene: TRBD1
v_gene: TRBV16
CDR3aa: CASSPVGQGAYGYTF
CDR3nt: TGTGCCAGCAGCCCCGTGGGACAGGGGGCCTATGGCTACACCTTC